The next 10 T cell receptor beta chains were all read from a single sample in a study of graft-versus-host responses after intestinal transplantation. The method was immunoSEQ multiplex PCR; TCRdb's version includes in-frame clones alone and lacks a portion of them. This sample has tens of thousands of clones; roughly four fifths occur once, and the top ten carry approximately 0.93%. These receptors have no identified antigens. Source: unstimulated CD8+ T cells sorted from spleen or lymph node cells, taken before transplant. All receptors come from a human donor who was the organ donor for an intestinal transplant.

This clone came up once. V gene TRBV7-9 combines with J gene TRBJ2-1, with D unresolved. Germline lookup yields CDR1 SEHNR and CDR2 FQNEAQ (reference sequence). The CDR3 contains 13 residues. Trimming took off 2 bases at V and 6 bases at J, with 8 bases between the two ends. The CDR3: CASSLSLVNEQFF. CDR3 nucleotides: TGTGCCAGCAGCTTAAGTTTGGTCAATGAGCAGTTCTTC.

The CDR3: CAWKNRGETEAFF. In DNA form, the CDR3 reads TGTGCCTGGAAGAACAGGGGAGAGACTGAAGCTTTCTTT. J is TRBJ1-1 and V is TRBV30; 7 bases agree with TRBD1. Germline CDR1 reads GTSNPN; CDR2 reads SVGIG (reference sequence). The ends lost 4 bases at V and 5 bases at J; junction bases unmatched: 7. The CDR3 is made up of 13 amino acids.

CDR3 DNA sequence: TGTGCCAGTAGTATGACCCCCGAAGTCACAAGGGGTTCCTACGAGCAGTACTTC. This encodes CASSMTPEVTRGSYEQYF. The chain uses TRBV19 and TRBJ2-7, with D possibly TRBD1 on 5 matching bases. The CDR3 spans 18 residues. V dropped 3 bases and J dropped 1 base, with 22 bases sitting between them. From germline, CDR1 is LNHDA and CDR2 SQIVND (reference sequence).

This chain joins TRBV5-1 and TRBJ1-1; D uncertain. CDR3 length: 14 residues. The V end lost 0 bases, the J end lost 1 base, and 7 bases lay between the germline ends. Germline CDR1 SGHRS, CDR2 YFSETQ. The CDR3 nucleotides are TGCGCCAGCAGCTTGGAAGGGCAGAACACTGAAGCTTTCTTT. It translates to CASSLEGQNTEAFF.

This clone was recorded once. The V call is TRBV10-1, the J call TRBJ2-5; D possibly corresponds to TRBD2 (5 bases). TRBJ2-7 explains the end of the DNA better; the J call may be wrong. Looked up from germline, CDR1 is WNHNN and CDR2 is SYGVQD (reference sequence). CDR3 length equals 13 residues. CDR3 amino acids: CASSPRDSYEQYF. The CDR3, as DNA: TGCGCCAGCAGCCCCCGGGATTCCTACGAGCAGTACTTC.

The V and J genes are TRBV7-8 and TRBJ2-3; 7 bases match TRBD2. Germline V gives CDR1 SGHVS, CDR2 FQNEAQ. This CDR3 contains 18 residues. V was clipped by 4 bases and J by 1 base; unmatched bases: 14. The CDR3 region is CASSSPGGAITRTDTQYF. The CDR3, as DNA: TGTGCCAGCAGCTCCCCGGGGGGAGCTATTACGCGCACAGATACGCAGTATTTT.

The chain couples TRBV19 to TRBJ2-1; 12 positions agree with TRBD2. This CDR3 spans 15 amino acids. The ends lost 7 bases at V and 5 bases at J; junction bases unmatched: 6. Germline V gene data show CDR1 as LNHDA and CDR2 as SQIVND (reference sequence). CDR3 region: CASTLTSGGNNEQFF. As DNA, the CDR3 is TGTGCCAGTACCCTGACTAGCGGGGGAAACAATGAGCAGTTCTTC.

The V and J genes are TRBV5-1 and TRBJ2-7; 9 bases are a match to TRBD1. Germline assignment: CDR1 SGHRS and CDR2 YFSETQ. With 4 bases clipped from V and 6 bases from J, the junction kept 8 bases outside the gene matches. The CDR3 loop spans 14 amino acids. The CDR3 loop is CASSLPTGGLEQYF. DNA for the CDR3: TGCGCCAGCAGCCTCCCGACAGGGGGTCTCGAGCAGTACTTC.

V is TRBV13 and J is TRBJ2-7; D is ambiguous. V dropped 0 bases and J dropped 4 bases, with 4 bases sitting between them. The CDR3 consists of 12 residues. Germline-derived CDR1 and CDR2 are PRHDT and FYEKMQ (reference sequence). The chain's CDR3 is CASSLGGYEQYF. DNA of the CDR3: TGTGCCAGCAGCTTAGGTGGGTACGAGCAGTACTTC.

The chain is built from TRBV5-5 and TRBJ2-5, with D possibly matching TRBD2 (6 bases). V lost 4 bases and J lost 6, with 22 bases in between. CDR1 and CDR2 (germline): SGHKS, YYEKEE (reference sequence). This CDR3 is 16 amino acids long. The CDR3 here is CASSPTSSGDEKTQYF. CDR3 bases: TGTGCCAGCAGCCCGACTAGTTCGGGTGATGAAAAGACCCAGTACTTC.